This TCR beta chain was recovered during a study of blood T cell repertoires in COVID-19. Germline V gives CDR1 SGHRS, CDR2 YFSETQ. Deletions cut 1 base from V and 2 bases from J, with 2 bases between. This CDR3 is built from 12 residues. This clone appeared a few times. Other DNA sequences of this sample code for an identical CDR3. Profiled with immunoSEQ multiplex PCR; TCRdb holds only in-frame clones, not every one. The sample includes 400,000 to 500,000 clones, approximately 91% of them seen just once. Recruitment covered over 20 US areas and drew participants whose ages spanned roughly 18 to 100 years.

The sequencing sample was made of PBMCs or T cells enriched from blood (not recorded which). The rearrangement links TRBV5-1 to TRBJ2-3; no clear D. This receptor was obtained from a young woman who had been exposed to COVID-19. The CDR3 DNA reads TGCGCCAGCAGCTTGTACACAGATACGCAGTATTTT. This translates into CASSLYTDTQYF. The full variable domain, its missing parts supplied by reference TRBV5-1 and TRBJ2-3, is KAGVTQTPRYLIKTRGQQVTLSCSPISGHRSVSWYQQTPGQGLQFLFEYFSETQRNKGNFPGRFSGRQFSNSRSEMNVSTLELGDSALYLCASSLYTDTQYFGPGTRLTVL.